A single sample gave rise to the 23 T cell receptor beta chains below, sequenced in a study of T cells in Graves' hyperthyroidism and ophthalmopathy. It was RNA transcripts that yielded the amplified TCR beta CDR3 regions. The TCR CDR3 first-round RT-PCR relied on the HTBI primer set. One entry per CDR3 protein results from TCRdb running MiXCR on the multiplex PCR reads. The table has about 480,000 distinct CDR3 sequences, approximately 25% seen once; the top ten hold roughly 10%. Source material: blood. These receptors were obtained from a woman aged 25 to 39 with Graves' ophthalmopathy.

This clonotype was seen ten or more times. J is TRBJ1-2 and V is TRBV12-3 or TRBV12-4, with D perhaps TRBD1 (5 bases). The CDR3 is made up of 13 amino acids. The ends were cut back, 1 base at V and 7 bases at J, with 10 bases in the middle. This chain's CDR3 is CASSLEGAGGYTF. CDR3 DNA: TGTGCCAGCAGTTTAGAAGGGGCTGGTGGCTACACCTTC.

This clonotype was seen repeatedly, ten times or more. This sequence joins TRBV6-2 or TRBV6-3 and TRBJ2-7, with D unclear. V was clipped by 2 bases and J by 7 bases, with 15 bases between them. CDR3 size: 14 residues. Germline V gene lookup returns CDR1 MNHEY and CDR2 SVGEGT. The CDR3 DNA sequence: TGTGCCAGCAGTTACCCAGACCCCTGGAAGGAGCAGTACTTC. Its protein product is CASSYPDPWKEQYF.

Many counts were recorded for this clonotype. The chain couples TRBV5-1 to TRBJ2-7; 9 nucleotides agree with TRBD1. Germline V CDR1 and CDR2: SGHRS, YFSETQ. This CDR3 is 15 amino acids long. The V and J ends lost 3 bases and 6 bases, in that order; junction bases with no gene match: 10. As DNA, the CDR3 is TGCGCCAGCAGCTCAACCCGGGACAGGGACTCCGAGCAGTACTTC. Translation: CASSSTRDRDSEQYF.

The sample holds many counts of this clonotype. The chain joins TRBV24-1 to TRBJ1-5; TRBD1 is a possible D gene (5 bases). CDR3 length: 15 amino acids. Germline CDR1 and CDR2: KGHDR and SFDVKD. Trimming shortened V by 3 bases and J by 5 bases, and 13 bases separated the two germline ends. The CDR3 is CATSDGGRVDQPQHF. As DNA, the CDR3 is TGTGCCACCAGTGATGGAGGCAGGGTTGATCAGCCCCAGCATTTT.

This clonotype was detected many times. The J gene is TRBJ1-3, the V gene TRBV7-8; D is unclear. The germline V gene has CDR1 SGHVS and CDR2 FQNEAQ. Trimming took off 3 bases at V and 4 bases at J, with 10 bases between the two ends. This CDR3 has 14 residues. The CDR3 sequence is CASSLWTRGNTIYF. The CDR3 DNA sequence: TGTGCCAGCAGCTTGTGGACTAGGGGAAACACCATATATTTT.

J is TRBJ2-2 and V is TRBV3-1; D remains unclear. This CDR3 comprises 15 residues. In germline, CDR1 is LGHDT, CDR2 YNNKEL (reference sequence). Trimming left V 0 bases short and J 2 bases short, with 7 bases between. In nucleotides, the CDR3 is TGTGCCAGCAGCCAAGAACGACGTAACACCGGGGAGCTGTTTTTT. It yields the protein CASSQERRNTGELFF.

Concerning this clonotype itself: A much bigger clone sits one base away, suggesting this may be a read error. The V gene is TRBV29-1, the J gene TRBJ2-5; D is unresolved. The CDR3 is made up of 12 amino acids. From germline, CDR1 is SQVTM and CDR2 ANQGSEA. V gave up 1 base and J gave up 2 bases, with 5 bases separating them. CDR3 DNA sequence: TGCAGCGTTGAAGGGGGTCAAGAGACCCAGTACTTC. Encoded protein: CSVEGGQETQYF.

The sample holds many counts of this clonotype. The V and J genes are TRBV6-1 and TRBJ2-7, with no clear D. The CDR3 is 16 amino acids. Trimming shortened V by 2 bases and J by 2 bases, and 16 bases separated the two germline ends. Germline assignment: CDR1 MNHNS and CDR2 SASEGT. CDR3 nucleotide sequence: TGTGCCAGCAGTGAATTCGGCGGCCGACCACCCTACGAGCAGTACTTC. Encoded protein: CASSEFGGRPPYEQYF.

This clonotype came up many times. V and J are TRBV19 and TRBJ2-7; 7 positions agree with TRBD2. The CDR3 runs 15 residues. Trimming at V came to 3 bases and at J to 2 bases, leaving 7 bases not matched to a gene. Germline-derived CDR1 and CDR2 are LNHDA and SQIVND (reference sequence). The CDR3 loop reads CASSIAGDLAYEQYF. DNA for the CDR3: TGTGCCAGTAGTATCGCGGGAGATCTTGCCTACGAGCAGTACTTC. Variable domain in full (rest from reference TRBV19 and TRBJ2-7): DGGITQSPKYLFRKEGQNVTLSCEQNLNHDAMYWYRQDPGQGLRLIYYSQIVNDFQKGDIAEGYSVSREKKESFPLTVTSAQKNPTAFYLCASSIAGDLAYEQYFGPGTRLTVT.

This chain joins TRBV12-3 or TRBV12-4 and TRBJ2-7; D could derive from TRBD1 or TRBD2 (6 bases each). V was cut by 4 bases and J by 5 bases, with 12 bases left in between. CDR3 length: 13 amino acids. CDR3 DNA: TGTGCCAGCAGTTCAACAGGGAGGAACGAGCAGTACTTC. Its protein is CASSSTGRNEQYF.

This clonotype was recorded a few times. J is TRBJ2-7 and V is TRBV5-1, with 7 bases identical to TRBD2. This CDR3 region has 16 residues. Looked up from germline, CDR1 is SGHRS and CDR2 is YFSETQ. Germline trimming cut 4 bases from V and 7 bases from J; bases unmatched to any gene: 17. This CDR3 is CASSHGASGNPSEQYF. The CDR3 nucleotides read TGCGCCAGCAGCCACGGAGCGAGCGGGAATCCGAGTGAGCAGTACTTC.

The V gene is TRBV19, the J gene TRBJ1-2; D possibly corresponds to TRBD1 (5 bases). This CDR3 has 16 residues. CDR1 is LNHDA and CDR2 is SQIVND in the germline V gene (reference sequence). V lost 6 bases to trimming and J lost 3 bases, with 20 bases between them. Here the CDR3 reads CASSSHGWGPHYGYTF. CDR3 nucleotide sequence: TGTGCCAGTAGCTCCCACGGCTGGGGACCTCACTATGGCTACACCTTC.

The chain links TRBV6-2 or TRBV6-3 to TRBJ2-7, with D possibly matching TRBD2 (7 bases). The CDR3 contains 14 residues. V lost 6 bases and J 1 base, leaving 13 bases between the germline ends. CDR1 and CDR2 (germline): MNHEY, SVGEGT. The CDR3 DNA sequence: TGTGCCAGCAGAACAGGGAGGGGGTCCTACGAGCAGTACTTC. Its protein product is CASRTGRGSYEQYF.

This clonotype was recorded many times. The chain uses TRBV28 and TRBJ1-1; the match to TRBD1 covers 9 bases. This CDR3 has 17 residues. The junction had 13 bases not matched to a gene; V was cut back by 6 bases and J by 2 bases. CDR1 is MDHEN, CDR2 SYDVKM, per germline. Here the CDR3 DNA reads TGTGCCAGCAGCGCCTTAATTCGACAGGGGGTAAACACTGAAGCTTTCTTT. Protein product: CASSALIRQGVNTEAFF. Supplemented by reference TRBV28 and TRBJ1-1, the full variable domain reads DVKVTQSSRYLVKRTGEKVFLECVQDMDHENMFWYRQDPGLGLRLIYFSYDVKMKEKGDIPEGYSVSREKKERFSLILESASTNQTSMYLCASSALIRQGVNTEAFFGQGTRLTVV.

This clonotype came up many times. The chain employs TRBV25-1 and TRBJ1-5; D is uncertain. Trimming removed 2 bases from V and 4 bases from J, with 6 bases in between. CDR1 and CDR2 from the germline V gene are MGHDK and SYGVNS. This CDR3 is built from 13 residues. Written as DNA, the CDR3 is TGTGCCAGCAGTGAACTCGGGAATCAGCCCCAGCATTTT. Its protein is CASSELGNQPQHF. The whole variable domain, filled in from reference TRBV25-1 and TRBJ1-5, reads EADIYQTPRYLVIGTGKKITLECSQTMGHDKMYWYQQDPGMELHLIHYSYGVNSTEKGDLSSESTVSRIRTEHFPLTLESARPSHTSQYLCASSELGNQPQHFGDGTRLSIL.

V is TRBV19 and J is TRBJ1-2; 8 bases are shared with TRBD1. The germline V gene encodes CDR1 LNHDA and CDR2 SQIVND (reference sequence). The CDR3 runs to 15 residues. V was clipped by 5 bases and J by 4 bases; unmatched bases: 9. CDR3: CASSPRDRPTYGYTF. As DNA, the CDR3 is TGTGCCAGTAGTCCCCGGGACAGGCCAACCTATGGCTACACCTTC.

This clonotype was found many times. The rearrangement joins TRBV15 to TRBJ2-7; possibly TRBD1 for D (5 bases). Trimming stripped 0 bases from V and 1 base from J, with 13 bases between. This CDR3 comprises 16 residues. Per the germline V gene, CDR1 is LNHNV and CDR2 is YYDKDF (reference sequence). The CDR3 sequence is CATSREERGLSYEQYF. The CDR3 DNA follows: TGTGCCACCAGCAGAGAAGAAAGGGGCTTGTCCTACGAGCAGTACTTC.

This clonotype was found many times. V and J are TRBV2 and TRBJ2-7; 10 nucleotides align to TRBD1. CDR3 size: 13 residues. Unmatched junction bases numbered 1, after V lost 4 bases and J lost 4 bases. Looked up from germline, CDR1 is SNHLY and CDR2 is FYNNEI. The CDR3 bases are TGTGCCAGCAGTGTGGACAGGGGGTACGAGCAGTACTTC. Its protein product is CASSVDRGYEQYF. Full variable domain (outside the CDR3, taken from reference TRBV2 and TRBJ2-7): EPEVTQTPSHQVTQMGQEVILRCVPISNHLYFYWYRQILGQKVEFLVSFYNNEISEKSEIFDDQFSVERPDGSNFTLKIRSTKLEDSAMYFCASSVDRGYEQYFGPGTRLTVT.

CDR3 nucleotides: TGTGCCATCAGTGACTCTAGCATCGAGCAGTACTTC. Its protein is CAISDSSIEQYF. This chain links TRBV10-3 with TRBJ2-7; a weak D match, TRBD2 (5 bases). CDR3 size: 12 residues. The germline gives CDR1 ENHRY, CDR2 SYGVKD. V lost 3 bases, J lost 6 bases, and 9 bases lay in between.

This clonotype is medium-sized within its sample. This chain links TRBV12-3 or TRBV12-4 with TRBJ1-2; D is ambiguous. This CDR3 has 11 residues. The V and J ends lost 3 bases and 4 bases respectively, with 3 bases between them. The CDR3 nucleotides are TGTGCCAGCAGTTTTATCTATGGCTACACCTTC. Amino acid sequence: CASSFIYGYTF.

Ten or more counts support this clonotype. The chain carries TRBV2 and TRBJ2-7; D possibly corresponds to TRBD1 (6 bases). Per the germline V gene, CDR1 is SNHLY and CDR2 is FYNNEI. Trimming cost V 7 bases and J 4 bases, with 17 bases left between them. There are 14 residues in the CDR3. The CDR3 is CASTPPRDTYEQYF. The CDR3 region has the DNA TGTGCCAGCACCCCCCCCCGGGACACTTACGAGCAGTACTTC. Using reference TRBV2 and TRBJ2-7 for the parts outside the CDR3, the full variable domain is EPEVTQTPSHQVTQMGQEVILRCVPISNHLYFYWYRQILGQKVEFLVSFYNNEISEKSEIFDDQFSVERPDGSNFTLKIRSTKLEDSAMYFCASTPPRDTYEQYFGPGTRLTVT.

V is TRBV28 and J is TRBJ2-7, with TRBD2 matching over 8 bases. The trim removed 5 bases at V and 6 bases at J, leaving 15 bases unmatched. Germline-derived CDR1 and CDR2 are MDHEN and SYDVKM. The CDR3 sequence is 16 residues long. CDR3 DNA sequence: TGTGCCAGCAGTCCGGGGGGGGGACACCCTGCCGGCGAGCAGTACTTC. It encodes CASSPGGGHPAGEQYF.

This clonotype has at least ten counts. CDR3 sequence: CSANGGNTEAFF. The CDR3 DNA sequence: TGCAGTGCTAATGGGGGGAACACTGAAGCTTTCTTT. This chain joins TRBV20-1 and TRBJ1-1, with a possible D match to TRBD1 (5 bases). The CDR3 is made up of 12 amino acids. Trimming removed 4 bases from V and 1 base from J, with 7 bases in between. The germline CDR1 and CDR2 sequences are DFQATT and SNEGSKA (reference sequence).